This TCR beta chain came from a study of blood T cell repertoires in COVID-19. Across the study: Sources were T cells, B-cell-depleted T cells, or PBMCs; the material itself was cDNA or gDNA.

The germline CDR1 and CDR2 sequences are SGHNT and YYREEE (reference sequence). The CDR3 runs 16 residues. Trimming shortened V by 0 bases and J by 4 bases, and 14 bases separated the two germline ends. In the study's own analysis: Researchers report that nucleated cell counts were estimated from reference gene primer amplification. Clones were read by immunoSEQ multiplex PCR, and TCRdb kept only the in-frame ones, dropping some. D and trimming come from the DNA, and the V and J calls and clone size come from that table. The table records roughly 200,000 clones, roughly 90% of them present only once.

The specimen was PBMCs or T cells enriched from blood (not recorded which). The clonotype was recovered from a man between 18 and 35 years old with acute COVID-19. The J gene is TRBJ1-3, the V gene TRBV5-4; D not certain. CDR3 in DNA: TGTGCCAGCAGCTTGGACAGTCCGTTGTCCGGAAACACCATATATTTT. Its protein is CASSLDSPLSGNTIYF.